These T cell receptor beta chains were read from a single sample in a study of T cell changes during pregnancy in multiple sclerosis. Profiling relied on immunoSEQ multiplex PCR, and the TCRdb table lists in-frame clones only, not all of them. The sample records some 90,000 clones, 92% being singletons. Sequencing used peripheral blood, obtained in the first trimester of pregnancy. These receptors originate from a female donor with multiple sclerosis, enrolled in a pregnancy study. Both conserved end residues are part of each CDR3. The D gene is left open where the match is weak. Size is omitted from some rows. Given values are once, few, many or a class for expanded clones.

D gene	CDR3 length	V gene	clone size	J gene	CDR3 protein	CDR3 DNA
TRBD1	14	TRBV6-6	.	TRBJ2-2	CASVDRMNTGELFF	TGTGCCAGCGTGGACAGGATGAACACCGGGGAGCTGTTTTTT
TRBD2	16	TRBV15	.	TRBJ2-2	CATSIGSGRSTGELFF	TGTGCCACCAGCATAGGTAGCGGGAGGTCCACCGGGGAGCTGTTTTTT
TRBD2	13	TRBV5-1	.	TRBJ2-1	CASSWTSGNEQFF	TGCGCCAGCAGTTGGACTAGCGGGAATGAGCAGTTCTTC
.	17	TRBV7-8	.	TRBJ1-2	CASQALSTGPLNYGYTF	TGTGCCAGCCAGGCCCTCTCAACAGGGCCACTTAACTATGGCTACACCTTC
.	17	TRBV25-1	.	TRBJ2-1	CASSGVTGTSSYNEQFF	TGTGCCAGCAGTGGAGTTACAGGGACGAGCTCCTACAATGAGCAGTTCTTC
.	16	TRBV6-5	.	TRBJ2-2	CASSYRRRTNTGELFF	TGTGCCAGCAGTTACCGACGGAGGACGAACACCGGGGAGCTGTTTTTT
TRBD1	15	TRBV6-1	.	TRBJ2-3	CASSFGTVITDTQYF	TGTGCCAGCAGCTTTGGGACAGTTATCACAGATACGCAGTATTTT
TRBD2	15	TRBV10-2	.	TRBJ2-1	CASSDWREIRDEQFF	TGCGCCAGCAGTGATTGGCGGGAGATCCGTGATGAGCAGTTCTTC
TRBD1	15	TRBV10-3	.	TRBJ2-7	CAITRAWDRHYEQYF	TGTGCCATCACCCGGGCTTGGGACAGACACTACGAGCAGTACTTC
TRBD1	13	TRBV27	.	TRBJ1-1	CASSWTGNTEAFF	TGTGCCAGCAGTTGGACAGGTAACACTGAAGCTTTCTTT
.	14	TRBV27	.	TRBJ1-2	CASSWGGAGLGYTF	TGTGCCAGCAGTTGGGGGGGCGCAGGGTTGGGCTACACCTTC
TRBD1	12	TRBV6-5	once	TRBJ1-2	CASSGQDHGYTF	TGTGCCAGCAGCGGACAGGATCATGGCTACACCTTC
.	15	TRBV9	.	TRBJ2-5	CASSVVSGFQETQYF	TGTGCCAGCAGCGTAGTTTCCGGGTTCCAAGAGACCCAGTACTTC
TRBD1	18	TRBV30	.	TRBJ1-5	CAWSVSGQGVFSNQPQHF	TGTGCCTGGAGTGTAAGCGGGCAGGGGGTTTTTAGCAATCAGCCCCAGCATTTT
TRBD1	15	TRBV6-5	.	TRBJ1-2	CASKKRGQGNYGYTF	TGTGCCAGCAAAAAAAGGGGACAGGGAAACTATGGCTACACCTTC
.	18	TRBV4-1	.	TRBJ2-7	CASSQVDLSGEYSYEQYF	TGCGCCAGCAGCCAAGTGGATCTTTCGGGAGAGTACTCCTACGAGCAGTACTTC
TRBD1	15	TRBV6-5	.	TRBJ2-7	CASSYYGQGGYEQYF	TGTGCCAGCAGTTACTACGGACAGGGCGGGTACGAGCAGTACTTC
TRBD1	15	TRBV11-2	.	TRBJ2-7	CASSFGTGAPYEQYF	TGTGCCAGCAGCTTCGGGACAGGGGCTCCCTACGAGCAGTACTTC
.	13	TRBV5-1	.	TRBJ2-5	CASSTGTGETQYF	TGCGCCAGCAGTACAGGCACGGGTGAGACCCAGTACTTC
.	14	TRBV11-2	.	TRBJ2-1	CASSTYLQGHEQFF	TGTGCCAGCAGCACTTATCTACAGGGACATGAGCAGTTCTTC
.	14	TRBV30	.	TRBJ1-1	CAWSSGPTNTEAFF	TGTGCCTGGAGTTCAGGGCCTACGAACACTGAAGCTTTCTTT
TRBD1	17	TRBV27	once	TRBJ1-1	CASSSTGVGLVNTEAFF	TGTGCCAGCAGCTCCACAGGGGTCGGCCTCGTGAACACTGAAGCTTTCTTT
TRBD1	15	TRBV27	few	TRBJ2-1	CASSPLRTGDNEQFF	TGTGCCAGCAGTCCCCTCAGGACAGGGGACAATGAGCAGTTCTTC
.	13	TRBV7-8	.	TRBJ1-1	CASRLIGAPVAFF	TGTGCCAGCAGACTCATAGGGGCACCGGTAGCTTTCTTT
TRBD1	17	TRBV7-9	.	TRBJ2-7	CASSSPKPGQSLYEQYF	TGTGCCAGCAGCTCCCCTAAACCGGGACAGAGTCTCTACGAGCAGTACTTC
.	16	TRBV9	once	TRBJ2-1	CASSIATGSSYNEQFF	TGTGCCAGCAGCATCGCTACAGGGAGCTCCTACAATGAGCAGTTCTTC
TRBD1	15	TRBV7-8	.	TRBJ2-1	CASSLTGGMYNEQFF	TGTGCCAGCAGCTTGACAGGGGGCATGTACAATGAGCAGTTCTTC
TRBD2	17	TRBV4-3	.	TRBJ2-2	CASSQELAGGNTGELFF	TGCGCCAGCAGCCAAGAACTAGCGGGAGGGAACACCGGGGAGCTGTTTTTT
TRBD1	15	TRBV19	.	TRBJ2-6	CASSKTGSGANVLTF	TGTGCCAGTAGTAAGACAGGGTCTGGGGCCAACGTCCTGACTTTC
TRBD1	15	TRBV6-6	.	TRBJ2-1	CASRDPNDRANEQFF	TGTGCCAGCAGGGACCCTAACGACAGGGCAAATGAGCAGTTCTTC
.	15	TRBV4-1	.	TRBJ2-3	CASSQETGFTDTQYF	TGCGCCAGCAGCCAAGAGACTGGATTTACAGATACGCAGTATTTT
TRBD1	15	TRBV5-1	once	TRBJ2-7	CASSSYRDSSYEQYF	TGCGCCAGCAGCTCCTACCGGGACAGCTCCTACGAGCAGTACTTC
TRBD1	13	TRBV27	once	TRBJ1-2	CASGYRGGYGYTF	TGTGCCAGCGGATACAGGGGGGGCTATGGCTACACCTTC
TRBD2	14	TRBV19	.	TRBJ2-1	CASSRTSGHNEQFF	TGTGCCAGTAGTAGAACTAGCGGTCACAATGAGCAGTTCTTC
TRBD2	13	TRBV6-5	.	TRBJ2-1	CASSYSGGVEQFF	TGTGCCAGCAGTTACTCGGGGGGGGTTGAGCAGTTCTTC
.	12	TRBV28	.	TRBJ2-7	CASSPRGYEQYF	TGTGCCAGCAGTCCCAGGGGATACGAGCAGTACTTC
TRBD2	15	TRBV11-1	.	TRBJ2-7	CASSPHSGNSYEQYF	TGTGCCAGCAGCCCCCATAGCGGGAACTCCTACGAGCAGTACTTC